This T cell receptor (beta chain) came from a study of identical twins listed by TCRdb under 2016. For the wider study: To test whether fetal clonotypes persist, the study used deep sequencing on TCR alpha and beta repertoires from monozygotic twins, unrelated adults of various ages, and cord blood. Replicate twin experiments were performed at different times using different library preparation protocols to rule out contamination. Overall study results and their limits: Out-of-frame TCR alpha sharing in monozygotic twins was systematically underestimated by recombination models, whereas sharing between unrelated individuals was in agreement with the recombination models. Excess twin sharing in beta out-of-frame sequences was weaker because fewer shared sequences lowered the signal-to-noise ratio. Invariant T cells such as MAIT and iNKT could partly confound zero-insertion analyses, though diverse VJ usage argued against this for most clonotypes. Fewer insertions were carried by abundant cord blood beta clonotypes, a similar but weaker trend appeared in young adult naive repertoires, and no such trend appeared in memory repertoires. Because the same donors could not be followed over many years, the conclusions relied on cross-sectional statistical analysis. Compared with coincidental sharing between unrelated individuals, out-of-frame TCR alpha sequences shared between twins showed an excess of sequences with low generation probability.

The method behind the library was 5' RACE. The run used an Illumina HiSeq 2000. A universal primer binding site was added through template switching, and the final cDNA carried a unique molecular identifier so that TCR cDNA molecules could be counted accurately. Specific primers in the conserved constant-segment region were used to synthesize first-strand cDNA for the TCR alpha and beta chains. To control for contamination, each cDNA library was double barcoded with a SMART-Mk sample barcode plus Illumina barcodes. TruSeq adapter sequences and Illumina sample barcodes were added in two successive PCR steps. TCR alpha and beta cDNA libraries were sequenced on the Illumina HiSeq platform with custom primers. Concerning the study's data processing: MiGEC processed the raw reads to extract unique molecular identifiers, while MiXCR was used to determine the CDR3 positions. Recombination models were inferred per individual with the repgenHMM and IGoR tools using an EM algorithm. The tcR package in R was used for shared clonotype analysis, with sharing normalized by the product of cloneset sizes. Out-of-frame nonproductive sequences were analyzed to study raw recombination free of thymic and clonal selection effects. TCRdb reprocessing: public reads trimmed at Q25 with fastp, clones called with MiXCR, in-frame beta chains kept. Entries that share a CDR3 protein sequence are merged under the most common genes and DNA. TCRdb assigned the V and J calls; the authors' analysis was not used. Present in this sample are 750,000 to 950,000 distinct CDR3 sequences, approximately 13% of which were seen just once. The ten top clones hold around 1.6% of the sample.

Every donor was a healthy Caucasian. Three pairs of female monozygotic twins, all aged about 18 to 30 years, were included in the twin cohort. The RNA used for TCR libraries was isolated from peripheral blood mononuclear cells. Many counts were recorded for this clonotype. Its antigen is unknown. There are no base qualities to consult, and no much larger clone falls within one base. These same data were also listed under a study on yellow fever vaccine responses in identical twins. Per that second paper: The T cell response to vaccination in identical twins was reported by the authors to appear partly convergent and partly personalized. The study precisely tracked vaccine-responding T cell clones in identical twins.

Sequencing input: PBMCs. This clonotype originated in a young woman in good health.

In nucleotide form, the sequence is TGTGCCAGCAGCTTCGGGACAGGAATTAATGAAAAACTGTTTTTT. Translated, this is CASSFGTGINEKLFF. The chain was built from TRBV13 and TRBJ1-4; 8 bases in the junction line up with TRBD1. V ends up 3 bases short and J 4 bases short, with an unmatched junction base count of 4. In the germline V gene (reference sequence), CDR1 corresponds to PRHDT and CDR2 to FYEKMQ. From the cysteine up to the phenylalanine, the CDR3 has a length of 15 residues. This entry keeps only the CDR3 DNA: 45 bases, framed from base 1.